What follows are 31 T cell receptor beta chains derived from one specimen sequenced in a study of metastatic and nonmetastatic thyroid tumors. Every patient underwent thyroid surgery untreated. TCRdb re-called the PCR reads through MiXCR. Counted here are over 20,000 clones, approximately 30% occurring once; the ten biggest clones make up 12% to 15%. Sequencing was performed on tumor tissue. Receptor source: a male donor with papillary thyroid cancer or a benign thyroid nodule (not recorded which). Some clones in this sample may be carry-over from other donors' samples.

The gene calls are TRBV10-1 and TRBJ1-4; D remains ambiguous. The V gene lost 2 bases and the J gene lost 3 bases, with 4 bases spanning the gap. There are 13 residues in the CDR3. Germline assignment: CDR1 WNHNN and CDR2 SYGVQD (reference sequence). The CDR3 DNA reads TGCGCCAGCAGTGAGGGACCTAATGAAAAACTGTTTTTT. Encoded protein: CASSEGPNEKLFF.

Comment on this clone: The junction departs from germline at one end; a sequencing error may be responsible. The chain has TRBV30 and TRBJ2-2; TRBD2 might be the D (5 bases). Germline CDR1 reads GTSNPN; CDR2 reads SVGIG (reference sequence). CDR3 length: 14 amino acids. The CDR3, as DNA: TGTGCCTTGAGTGGTCTAGCTAACACCGGGGAGCTGTTTTTT. The encoded protein is CALSGLANTGELFF.

This clone was counted only a few times. At one of its ends the junction is not consistent with the germline gene, which may arise from a read error. This chain joins TRBV27 and TRBJ2-2; D uncertain. Germline CDR1 reads MNHEY; CDR2 reads SMNVEV (reference sequence). CDR3 length: 13 amino acids. The CDR3 loop reads CAISPWITGELFF. The CDR3 bases are TGTGCCATCAGTCCCTGGATCACCGGGGAGCTGTTTTTT.

Within the sample, this clone is large. The chain carries TRBV18 and TRBJ1-2, with TRBD1 matching 7 bases. The CDR3 length is 13 residues. The junction had 3 bases not matched to a gene; V was cut back by 6 bases and J by 2 bases. Germline loops: CDR1 KGHSH, CDR2 LQKENI. CDR3 protein: CASSDRVNYGYTF. The CDR3 DNA follows: TGTGCCAGCTCCGACAGGGTCAACTATGGCTACACCTTC. Looking up the rest from reference TRBV18 and TRBJ1-2 gives the full variable domain: NAGVMQNPRHLVRRRGQEARLRCSPMKGHSHVYWYRQLPEEGLKFMVYLQKENIIDESGMPKERFSAEFPKEGPSILRIQQVVRGDSAAYFCASSDRVNYGYTFGSGTRLTVV.

The genes are TRBV20-1 and TRBJ2-1, with no clear D. The ends were cut back, 5 bases at V and 0 bases at J, with 17 bases in the middle. This CDR3 region has 16 residues. Germline V gene lookup returns CDR1 DFQATT and CDR2 SNEGSKA (reference sequence). The CDR3 sequence is CSAEDPPGFSYNEQFF. CDR3 in DNA: TGCAGTGCTGAAGACCCTCCCGGATTCTCCTACAATGAGCAGTTCTTC.

J is TRBJ1-6 and V is TRBV28, with 9 bases lining up with TRBD1. After removal of 11 bases from V and 4 bases from J, the junction contained 6 bases not matched to a gene. Germline V lookup: CDR1 MDHEN, CDR2 SYDVKM. The CDR3 runs to 14 residues. This CDR3 reads CAGRTGEYNSPLHF. The CDR3 region has the DNA TGTGCCGGAAGGACAGGGGAGTATAATTCACCCCTCCACTTT.

This clone was observed a handful of times. CDR3 in amino acids: CASSGLSGQVADEQYF. DNA of the CDR3: TGTGCCAGCAGCGGGTTATCGGGACAGGTGGCAGACGAGCAGTACTTC. V usage is TRBV6-1 and J usage is TRBJ2-7, with 8 bases identical to TRBD1. The V gene's germline CDR1 is MNHNS and CDR2 SASEGT. With V trimmed by 6 bases and J by 5 bases, 15 bases remained unmatched. There are 16 residues in the CDR3.

The chain carries TRBV27 and TRBJ1-1, with D possibly matching TRBD1 (6 bases). From germline, CDR1 is MNHEY and CDR2 SMNVEV (reference sequence). Between the trimmed V and J ends, which lost 6 bases and 2 bases, there was a span of 13 bases. There are 14 residues in the CDR3. The CDR3 DNA follows: TGTGCCAGCAGGGGTGAGGGGGGAAACACTGAAGCTTTCTTT. Amino acid sequence: CASRGEGGNTEAFF.

This clone showed up many times. The chain uses TRBV7-3 and TRBJ2-1; TRBD1 might be the D (6 bases). Trimming shortened V by 1 base and J by 7 bases, and 14 bases separated the two germline ends. The germline V gene encodes CDR1 SGHTA and CDR2 FQGTGA. This CDR3 has 15 amino acids. The CDR3 bases are TGTGCCAGCAGCTTAAACTGGGGGCCGGGGAATGAGCAGTTCTTC. Amino acids: CASSLNWGPGNEQFF.

This clone was counted between two and nine times. The rearrangement joins TRBV10-2 to TRBJ2-5; 7 nucleotides agree with TRBD2. Looked up from germline, CDR1 is WSHSY and CDR2 is SAAADI. V lost 10 bases to trimming and J lost 4 bases; unmatched junction nucleotides: 12. The CDR3 runs to 14 residues. The CDR3 DNA sequence: TGCGCCACCGCACCCCCGGGGGGATTAGAGACCCAGTACTTC. This encodes CATAPPGGLETQYF.

This clone showed up just a few times. This clone may be a read error of a much larger clone one base away. This sample also contains other DNA sequences that code for the same CDR3. The V gene is TRBV27, the J gene TRBJ2-2, with D possibly being TRBD1 (6 bases). CDR1 and CDR2 from the germline V gene are MNHEY and SMNVEV (reference sequence). CDR3 length: 14 residues. CDR3 sequence (DNA): TGTGCCGGCTGGAGACAGGCCGACACAGGGGAGCTGTTTTTT. Translated, it gives CAGWRQADTGELFF.

There are a few counts of this clone. The V and J genes are TRBV12-3 or TRBV12-4 and TRBJ2-3; D gene uncertain. Trimming cost V 8 bases and J 1 base, with 4 bases left between them. The CDR3 has 11 residues. The CDR3 is CASGRTDTQYF. The CDR3 DNA reads as TGTGCCAGCGGCCGCACAGATACGCAGTATTTT.

This clone has ten or more counts. The chain recombines TRBV4-1 with TRBJ1-3; a possible D gene is TRBD1 (5 bases). Deletions cut 2 bases from V and 0 bases from J, with 11 bases between. This CDR3 has 16 amino acids. The V gene's germline CDR1 is MGHRA and CDR2 YSYEKL. The DNA of the CDR3 is TGCGCCAGCAGCCAATCGGGGCATCCCTCTGGAAACACCATATATTTT. The encoded protein is CASSQSGHPSGNTIYF.

This clone is labeled medium-sized. At the DNA level, this CDR3 is encoded by other sequences in the same sample as well. The chain has TRBV7-6 and TRBJ2-7, with 8 bases fitting TRBD1. CDR3 length: 14 residues. The ends lost 5 bases at V and 7 bases at J; junction bases unmatched: 10. Germline V gives CDR1 SGHVS, CDR2 FNYEAQ. The CDR3 DNA reads TGTGCCAGCAGCCCGCCGGGACAGGCGGGGGAGCAGTACTTC. Protein sequence: CASSPPGQAGEQYF. Looking up the rest from reference TRBV7-6 and TRBJ2-7 gives the full variable domain: GAGVSQSPRYKVTKRGQDVALRCDPISGHVSLYWYRQALGQGPEFLTYFNYEAQQDKSGLPNDRFSAERPEGSISTLTIQRTEQRDSAMYRCASSPPGQAGEQYFGPGTRLTVT.

The sample holds a few counts of this clone. A much larger clone differs from this one at a single base, so this may be a read error. No conserved phenylalanine or tryptophan ends this CDR3, so it is likely a read error. The rearrangement links TRBV25-1 to TRBJ2-5, with D uncertain. This CDR3 contains 14 residues. The V gene lost 4 bases and the J gene lost 2 bases, with 11 bases spanning the gap. The germline CDR1 and CDR2 sequences are MGHDK and SYGVNS. The CDR3 loop reads CASSGTYGQETQYL. The CDR3 region has the DNA TGTGCCAGCAGTGGAACATACGGGCAAGAGACCCAGTACTTA.

In this sample, this clone turned up a few times. A read error may account for a junction end that differs from germline. The rearrangement joins TRBV6-5 to TRBJ2-7; D not certain. Looked up from germline, CDR1 is MNHEY and CDR2 is SVGAGI. There are 13 residues in the CDR3. The CDR3 DNA reads TGTGCCAGTAGTTACTTAAGAGAACACGAGCAGTACTTC. Amino acids: CASSYLREHEQYF.

Of note for this clone: A read error may be the cause here, since a much bigger clone is one base away. The rearrangement links TRBV20-1 to TRBJ2-7; tentative D call: TRBD1 (6 bases). Trimming took 5 bases from V and 2 from J, leaving 16 bases between them. The germline gives CDR1 DFQATT, CDR2 SNEGSKA (reference sequence). This CDR3 region has 14 residues. CDR3: CSAQGITGTYEQYF. In DNA form, the CDR3 reads TGCAGTGCTCAGGGTATTACAGGGACCTACGAGCAGTACTTC.

This clone was seen repeatedly, ten times or more. V usage is TRBV2 and J usage is TRBJ1-5; 7 bases align to TRBD1. The CDR3 has 15 amino acids. J gave up 4 bases and V 6 bases, and 9 bases lay outside the gene matches. Germline V gene sequence: CDR1 SNHLY, CDR2 FYNNEI. CDR3: CASSSGTDHNQPQHF. The CDR3 region has the DNA TGTGCCAGCAGCTCCGGGACAGATCATAATCAGCCCCAGCATTTT.

This clone appeared many times. This sequence joins TRBV9 and TRBJ2-1; D remains ambiguous. V was clipped by 1 base and J by 6 bases, with 11 bases between them. Germline CDR1 and CDR2: SGDLS and YYNGEE. The CDR3 loop spans 14 amino acids. This chain's CDR3 is CASSVSGLGNEQFF. The DNA for the CDR3 is TGTGCCAGCAGCGTATCCGGGTTAGGCAATGAGCAGTTCTTC.

The CDR3 nucleotides read TGTGCCAGCAGTTACAGTAGGGCAGGGGGTGTCTACGAGCAGTACTTC. Translation: CASSYSRAGGVYEQYF. This chain joins TRBV28 and TRBJ2-7; 7 bases are shared with TRBD1. From germline, CDR1 is MDHEN and CDR2 SYDVKM. The CDR3 runs 16 residues. The trim removed 4 bases at V and 3 bases at J, leaving 12 bases unmatched.

This clone came up many times. The chain recombines TRBV29-1 with TRBJ1-1, with D perhaps TRBD1 (5 bases). This CDR3 region has 13 residues. Deletions cut 4 bases from V and 5 bases from J, with 14 bases between. Per the germline V gene, CDR1 is SQVTM and CDR2 is ANQGSEA. The CDR3 sequence is CSVGGGRGTEAFF. The CDR3, as DNA: TGCAGCGTTGGGGGGGGACGGGGAACTGAAGCTTTCTTT.

This clone was counted only a few times. V and J are TRBV2 and TRBJ1-2; the D is unclear. Per the germline V gene, CDR1 is SNHLY and CDR2 is FYNNEI. Trimming stripped 4 bases from V and 4 bases from J, with 7 bases between. The CDR3 runs to 12 residues. The CDR3 DNA is TGTGCCAGCAGTGCCCAGGCCTATGGCTACACCTTC. Residues: CASSAQAYGYTF.

This clone is judged medium-sized. One junction end disagrees with the germline gene, perhaps due to a read error. The CDR3 DNA reads TGCAGCGTCGAAGTACCGATGGACAGGGGGGATCAATACAATGAGCAGTTCTTC. It codes for CSVEVPMDRGDQYNEQFF. The J gene is TRBJ2-1, the V gene TRBV29-1; TRBD1 matches at 10 bases. The CDR3 consists of 18 residues. The V gene's germline CDR1 is SQVTM and CDR2 ANQGSEA.

This clone was picked up many times. A read error may account for a junction end that differs from germline. V gene TRBV20-1 combines with J gene TRBJ2-1; D gene unclear. This CDR3 is 14 amino acids long. Germline CDR1 and CDR2: DFQATT and SNEGSKA (reference sequence). The CDR3 coding sequence is TGCAGTGCTAGACAGGTAGACTCCTGCAATGAGCAGTTCTTC. Its translation: CSARQVDSCNEQFF.

Comments on this clone: Different DNA sequences within this sample yield the same CDR3. V and J are TRBV5-1 and TRBJ1-2, with TRBD1 matching 7 bases. The germline V gene has CDR1 SGHRS and CDR2 YFSETQ. J was trimmed by 7 bases and V by 0 bases; bases with no gene match: 3. CDR3 length: 13 residues. CDR3 sequence reads: CASSLGQGAGYTF. CDR3 bases: TGCGCCAGCAGCTTGGGACAGGGTGCTGGCTACACCTTC.

By share, this clone ranks as medium-sized. CDR3 loop: CSANRDLSVNEQFF. The CDR3 nucleotides are TGCAGTGCTAACCGGGACTTGAGTGTAAATGAGCAGTTCTTC. The genes are TRBV20-1 and TRBJ2-1, with D possibly being TRBD2 (6 bases). With 4 bases removed from V and 7 bases from J, the gap between germline ends came to 17 bases. Germline CDR1 and CDR2: DFQATT and SNEGSKA (reference sequence). This CDR3 has 14 amino acids.

The chain is built from TRBV9 and TRBJ2-7; D may be TRBD1 (6 bases). V lost 3 bases to trimming and J lost 0 bases, with 10 bases between them. Germline CDR1 and CDR2: SGDLS and YYNGEE. This CDR3 comprises 14 residues. CDR3 bases: TGTGCCAGCAGCGGCCTGGACAGCTCCTACGAGCAGTACTTC. The encoded protein is CASSGLDSSYEQYF.

This clone showed up many times. This CDR3 is CASRGEYIQYF. CDR3 coding DNA: TGCGCCAGCAGGGGTGAATACATTCAGTACTTC. The V and J genes are TRBV5-1 and TRBJ2-4; D call uncertain. The ends were cut back, 5 bases at V and 8 bases at J, with 8 bases in the middle. CDR1 is SGHRS and CDR2 is YFSETQ in the germline V gene. The CDR3 has 11 residues.

In this sample, this clone is medium-sized. The chain has TRBV12-3 or TRBV12-4 and TRBJ2-2; 10 positions match TRBD1. The CDR3 has 15 residues. The trim removed 6 bases at V and 4 bases at J, leaving 5 bases unmatched. CDR3 DNA sequence: TGTGCCAGCAGGCAGACAGGGGGCACCACCGGGGAGCTGTTTTTT. Protein product: CASRQTGGTTGELFF.

The chain is built from TRBV6-1 and TRBJ2-1; D is possibly TRBD2 (7 bases). This CDR3 has 14 amino acids. The V gene's germline CDR1 is MNHNS and CDR2 SASEGT. The CDR3 DNA reads as TGTGCTTGTGCTAGGGGGGGCACTTACAATGAGCAGTTCTTC. This encodes CACARGGTYNEQFF.

In the case of this clone: One junction end disagrees with the germline gene, perhaps due to a read error. V usage is TRBV27 and J usage is TRBJ2-1, with a tentative D call TRBD1 (5 bases). The CDR3 runs 17 residues. Germline V gene sequence: CDR1 MNHEY, CDR2 SMNVEV (reference sequence). CDR3 DNA: TGTGCCAGCAGTGAGGCGTTTCAGGGCAGTTCCTACAATGAGCGGTTCTTC. Its protein product is CASSEAFQGSSYNERFF.